These 5 T cell receptor beta chains were sequenced from one sample in a study of molecular identifiers for immune sequencing clone quantification. TCRdb passed the PCR reads through MiXCR, listing each CDR3 protein once. The sample has 100,000 or so distinct CDR3 sequences; approximately 40% are singletons. The sequenced sample consisted of naive CD8+ T cells from blood, with Jurkat cell RNA spiked in. The sample's subset: FACS-sorted CD8+CD4-CCR7+CD45RA+ naive T cells. These receptors originate from a human donor in good health. Some libraries in this study had Jurkat cell RNA spiked in.

The chain couples TRBV12-3 or TRBV12-4 to TRBJ2-7; the D gene could be TRBD1 or TRBD2 (5 bases each). V lost 3 bases to trimming and J lost 7 bases, with 13 bases between them. There are 13 residues in the CDR3. CDR3 coding DNA: TGTGCCAGCAGTTTTGGGACGGTTATTGAGCAGTACTTC. As protein: CASSFGTVIEQYF.

The chain uses TRBV19 and TRBJ1-2; D call uncertain. This CDR3 region has 12 residues. Germline-derived CDR1 and CDR2 are LNHDA and SQIVND (reference sequence). Deletions cut 9 bases from V and 0 bases from J, with 8 bases between. DNA of the CDR3: TGTGCCAGCGGACCCCCTAACTATGGCTACACCTTC. It translates to CASGPPNYGYTF.

As to this clonotype: An end of the junction does not agree with germline; a read error may underlie this. The chain joins TRBV19 to TRBJ2-3, with a possible D match to TRBD2 (6 bases). The V gene's germline CDR1 is LNHDA and CDR2 SQIVND (reference sequence). This CDR3 is 11 amino acids long. CDR3 coding DNA: TGTGCCAGTAGTAGGGAGGATACGCTGTATTTT. Its protein product is CASSREDTLYF. Full variable domain (outside the CDR3, taken from reference TRBV19 and TRBJ2-3): DGGITQSPKYLFRKEGQNVTLSCEQNLNHDAMYWYRQDPGQGLRLIYYSQIVNDFQKGDIAEGYSVSREKKESFPLTVTSAQKNPTAFYLCASSREDTLYFGPGTRLTVL.

The CDR3 loop reads CASSYRIVESPIYEQYF. CDR3 bases: TGTGCCAGCAGTTACCGCATAGTCGAGAGTCCGATCTACGAGCAGTACTTC. J is TRBJ2-7 and V is TRBV6-2 or TRBV6-3; D unresolved. V was shortened by 2 bases and J by 3 bases, with 20 bases between the two germline ends. This CDR3 has 17 residues. In germline, CDR1 is MNHEY, CDR2 SVGEGT.

This clonotype was recorded a few times. This chain uses TRBV6-2 or TRBV6-3 with TRBJ2-7; the match to TRBD2 covers 7 bases. J lost 6 bases, V lost 7 bases, and 15 bases had no gene match. The length of the CDR3 is 15 residues. CDR1 is MNHEY, CDR2 SVGEGT, per germline. The CDR3 protein is CASTPPRDYPFEQYF. The DNA for the CDR3 is TGTGCCAGCACCCCCCCTCGGGACTATCCTTTCGAGCAGTACTTC.